These 9 T cell receptor beta chains share one sample of origin, sequenced in a study of cytomegalovirus exposure and HLA in healthy donors. Measured with immunoSEQ multiplex PCR; TCRdb has only the in-frame clones, and not every one. The sample comprises over 120,000 clones, approximately 90% of which are singletons, and 6.2% rests with the top ten. Material for sequencing was PBMCs. All receptors come from a woman aged 30 to 39 in good health and CMV-seropositive.

This sequence joins TRBV13 and TRBJ2-3; 12 bases are a match to TRBD2. CDR1 and CDR2 (germline): PRHDT, FYEKMQ (reference sequence). The ends lost 5 bases at V and 4 bases at J; junction bases unmatched: 19. There are 20 residues in the CDR3. The CDR3 nucleotides are TGTGCCAGCAGCGGCCCCTCTTCTAGCGGGAGGGCCTTTTGGGCAGATACGCAGTATTTT. Protein sequence: CASSGPSSSGRAFWADTQYF.

About this clone itself: The sample holds other DNA sequences that translate to the same CDR3. This chain joins TRBV4-1 and TRBJ2-1, with 12 bases matching TRBD2. Germline CDR1 MGHRA, CDR2 YSYEKL. This CDR3 has 15 residues. After removal of 5 bases from V and 4 bases from J, the junction contained 3 bases not matched to a gene. In nucleotides, the CDR3 is TGCGCCAGCAGCTTAGGACTAGCGGGATACAATGAGCAGTTCTTC. Translation: CASSLGLAGYNEQFF.

The rearrangement links TRBV25-1 to TRBJ2-3; 15 bases line up with TRBD2. The CDR3 is 17 residues long. Germline trimming cut 5 bases from V and 9 bases from J; bases unmatched to any gene: 12. Germline CDR1 MGHDK, CDR2 SYGVNS. As DNA, the CDR3 is TGTGCCAGCAGTCACCCGACCGGACTAGCGGGAGGGTCGACGCAGTATTTT. Translation: CASSHPTGLAGGSTQYF. Using reference TRBV25-1 and TRBJ2-3 for the parts outside the CDR3, the full variable domain is EADIYQTPRYLVIGTGKKITLECSQTMGHDKMYWYQQDPGMELHLIHYSYGVNSTEKGDLSSESTVSRIRTEHFPLTLESARPSHTSQYLCASSHPTGLAGGSTQYFGPGTRLTVL.

The chain has TRBV6-5 and TRBJ2-1; D possibly corresponds to TRBD2 (5 bases). The CDR3 sequence is 14 residues long. From germline, CDR1 is MNHEY and CDR2 SVGAGI. V lost 0 bases to trimming and J lost 7 bases, with 10 bases between them. The CDR3, as DNA: TGTGCCAGCAGTTACTCGCGGGTGTGGAATGAGCAGTTCTTC. Translation: CASSYSRVWNEQFF.

This clone showed up many times. V gene TRBV2 combines with J gene TRBJ1-5; weak D call: TRBD1 (5 bases). V dropped 2 bases and J dropped 3 bases, with 14 bases sitting between them. Germline V gives CDR1 SNHLY, CDR2 FYNNEI. This CDR3 is built from 16 residues. The CDR3 sequence is CASSEQGLRTNQPQHF. CDR3 DNA: TGTGCCAGCAGTGAACAGGGTTTAAGGACCAATCAGCCCCAGCATTTT.

The gene calls are TRBV14 and TRBJ2-2; 8 positions match TRBD2. From germline, CDR1 is SGHDN and CDR2 FVKESK. The CDR3 sequence is 16 residues long. V was clipped by 1 base and J by 7 bases; unmatched bases: 8. CDR3 protein: CASSQASGSWVGELFF. DNA for the CDR3: TGTGCCAGCAGCCAAGCCAGCGGGAGTTGGGTCGGGGAGCTGTTTTTT.

This chain connects TRBV7-8 to TRBJ2-2; 7 bases fit TRBD1. Germline CDR1 is SGHVS and CDR2 is FQNEAQ. The CDR3 is 16 residues long. With 6 bases clipped from V and 4 bases from J, the junction kept 11 bases outside the gene matches. The CDR3 nucleotides are TGTGCCAGCAGTGACCCCACAGGGGCGAGCACCGGGGAGCTGTTTTTT. Protein sequence: CASSDPTGASTGELFF. Combining the CDR3 with reference TRBV7-8 and TRBJ2-2 gives the whole variable domain GAGVSQSPRYKVAKRGQDVALRCDPISGHVSLFWYQQALGQGPEFLTYFQNEAQLDKSGLPSDRFFAERPEGSVSTLKIQRTQQEDSAVYLCASSDPTGASTGELFFGEGSRLTVL.

This clone was recorded many times. This chain uses TRBV11-2 with TRBJ2-7; D is possibly TRBD2 (5 bases). This CDR3 is 13 amino acids long. Germline CDR1 reads SGHAT; CDR2 reads FQNNGV. Trimming pared 11 bases from V and 4 bases from J, leaving 18 bases between. The chain's CDR3 is CAGGRGEVYEQYF. The DNA of the CDR3 is TGTGCCGGAGGCCGTGGTGAGGTATACGAGCAGTACTTC.

This chain links TRBV6-1 with TRBJ1-5, with 9 bases that match TRBD1. Germline CDR1 and CDR2: MNHNS and SASEGT. The CDR3 contains 15 residues. J lost 6 bases, V lost 6 bases, and 9 bases had no gene match. Here the CDR3 DNA reads TGTGCCAGCAGACAACAGGGGGCGGCGGGTCAGCCCCAGCATTTT. This gives the protein CASRQQGAAGQPQHF.